This T cell receptor beta chain comes out of a study of blood T cell repertoires in COVID-19. Study at large: T cells, B-cell-depleted T cells, or PBMCs provided the cDNA or gDNA that served as material.

Original analysis: The authors estimated nucleated cell counts from reference gene primer amplification. Method: immunoSEQ multiplex PCR; TCRdb's copy keeps in-frame clones and lacks some. V and J calls and clone size follow that table, whereas D and trimming were derived from the DNA. The sample holds about 59,000 clones, approximately 79% seen once. The germline gives CDR1 KGHDR, CDR2 SFDVKD. CDR3 length: 13 residues. V gave up 5 bases and J gave up 10 bases, with 15 bases separating them. V gene TRBV24-1 combines with J gene TRBJ2-3, with unresolved D. This TCR came from a human donor in a cohort sampled during active COVID-19. Sequenced input: peripheral blood. The CDR3 DNA is TGTGCCACCAGTGGGGCTCGTCAAGAATCGCAGTATTTT. Amino acid sequence: CATSGARQESQYF.